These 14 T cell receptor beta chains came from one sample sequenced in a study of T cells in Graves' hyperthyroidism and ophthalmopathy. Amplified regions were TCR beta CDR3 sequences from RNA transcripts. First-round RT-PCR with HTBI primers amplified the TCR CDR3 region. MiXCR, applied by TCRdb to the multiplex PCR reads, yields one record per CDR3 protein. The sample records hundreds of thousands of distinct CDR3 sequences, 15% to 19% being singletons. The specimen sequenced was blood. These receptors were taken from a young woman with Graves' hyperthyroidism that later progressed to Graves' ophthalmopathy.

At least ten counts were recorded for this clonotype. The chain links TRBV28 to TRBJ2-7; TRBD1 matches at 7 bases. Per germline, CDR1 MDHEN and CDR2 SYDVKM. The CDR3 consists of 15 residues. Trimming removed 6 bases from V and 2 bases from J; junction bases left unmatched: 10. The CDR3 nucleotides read TGTGCCAGCAGACCTGACAGGGAAGGAACCTACGAGCAGTACTTC. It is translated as CASRPDREGTYEQYF. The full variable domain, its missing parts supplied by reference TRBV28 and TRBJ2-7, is DVKVTQSSRYLVKRTGEKVFLECVQDMDHENMFWYRQDPGLGLRLIYFSYDVKMKEKGDIPEGYSVSREKKERFSLILESASTNQTSMYLCASRPDREGTYEQYFGPGTRLTVT.

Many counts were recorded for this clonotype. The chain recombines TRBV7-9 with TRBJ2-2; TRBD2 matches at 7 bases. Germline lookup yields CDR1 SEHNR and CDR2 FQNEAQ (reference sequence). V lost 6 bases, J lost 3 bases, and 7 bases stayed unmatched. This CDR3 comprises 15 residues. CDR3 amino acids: CASSGGLVDTGELFF. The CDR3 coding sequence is TGTGCCAGCAGTGGAGGACTAGTCGACACCGGGGAGCTGTTTTTT.

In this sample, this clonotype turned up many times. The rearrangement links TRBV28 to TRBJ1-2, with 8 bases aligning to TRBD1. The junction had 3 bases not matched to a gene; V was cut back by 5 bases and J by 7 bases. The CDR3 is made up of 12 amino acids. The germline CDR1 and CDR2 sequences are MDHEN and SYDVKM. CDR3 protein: CASSRTGIGYTF. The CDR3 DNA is TGTGCCAGCAGTCGGACAGGGATTGGCTACACCTTC.

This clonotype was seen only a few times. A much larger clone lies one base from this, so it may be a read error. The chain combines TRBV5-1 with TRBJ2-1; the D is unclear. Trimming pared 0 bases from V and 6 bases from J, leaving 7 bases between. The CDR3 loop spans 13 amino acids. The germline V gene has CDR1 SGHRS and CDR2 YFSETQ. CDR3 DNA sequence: TGCGCCAGCAGCTTGGGTCGGAGCAATGAGCAGTTCTTC. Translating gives CASSLGRSNEQFF.

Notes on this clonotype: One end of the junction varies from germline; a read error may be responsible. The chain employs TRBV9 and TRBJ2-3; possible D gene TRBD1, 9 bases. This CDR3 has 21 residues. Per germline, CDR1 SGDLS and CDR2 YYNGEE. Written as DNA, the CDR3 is TGCGCCAGCAGCTTAGGGCTAGCGGGCTCCCGGGACAGGGATATTACAGATACGCAGTATTTT. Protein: CASSLGLAGSRDRDITDTQYF.

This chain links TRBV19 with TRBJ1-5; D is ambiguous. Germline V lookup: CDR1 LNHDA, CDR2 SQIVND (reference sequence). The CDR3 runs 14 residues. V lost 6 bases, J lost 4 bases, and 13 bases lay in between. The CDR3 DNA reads TGTGCCAGTAGCTATCGTGTTGGGAATCAGCCCCAGCATTTT. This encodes CASSYRVGNQPQHF.

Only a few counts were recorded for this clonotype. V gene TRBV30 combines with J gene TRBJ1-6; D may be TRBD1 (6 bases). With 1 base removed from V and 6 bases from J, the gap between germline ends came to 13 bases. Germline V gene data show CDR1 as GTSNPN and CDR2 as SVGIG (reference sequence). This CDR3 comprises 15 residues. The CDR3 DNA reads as TGTGCCTGGAGTGCCTTCGGGACACTTAATTCACCCCTCCACTTT. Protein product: CAWSAFGTLNSPLHF.

CDR3 nucleotides: TGTGCCACCAGCAGAGATTACAGCTCTGGGGCCAACGTCCTGACTTTC. This encodes CATSRDYSSGANVLTF. The chain uses TRBV15 and TRBJ2-6; the D is unclear. CDR3 length equals 16 residues. V lost 0 bases and J lost 0, with 6 bases in between. Germline loops: CDR1 LNHNV, CDR2 YYDKDF (reference sequence).

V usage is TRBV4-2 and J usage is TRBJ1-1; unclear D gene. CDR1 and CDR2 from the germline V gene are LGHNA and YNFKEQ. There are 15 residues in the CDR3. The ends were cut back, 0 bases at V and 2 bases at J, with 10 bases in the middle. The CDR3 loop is CASSQEAGSNTEAFF. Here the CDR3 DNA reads TGTGCCAGCAGCCAAGAAGCAGGATCTAACACTGAAGCTTTCTTT.

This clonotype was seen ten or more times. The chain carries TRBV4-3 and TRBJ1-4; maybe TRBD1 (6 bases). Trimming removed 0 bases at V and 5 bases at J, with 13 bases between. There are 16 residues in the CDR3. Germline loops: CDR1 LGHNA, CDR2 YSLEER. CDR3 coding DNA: TGCGCCAGCAGCCAAGAGTTCTTGGACAGAAATGAAAAACTGTTTTTT. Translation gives CASSQEFLDRNEKLFF.

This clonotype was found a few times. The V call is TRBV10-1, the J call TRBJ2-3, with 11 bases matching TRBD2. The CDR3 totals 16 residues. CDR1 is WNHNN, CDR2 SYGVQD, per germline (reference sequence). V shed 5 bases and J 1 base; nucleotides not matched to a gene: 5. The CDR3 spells CASSHPGLAGTDTQYF. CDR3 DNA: TGCGCCAGCAGTCATCCGGGACTAGCGGGCACAGATACGCAGTATTTT.

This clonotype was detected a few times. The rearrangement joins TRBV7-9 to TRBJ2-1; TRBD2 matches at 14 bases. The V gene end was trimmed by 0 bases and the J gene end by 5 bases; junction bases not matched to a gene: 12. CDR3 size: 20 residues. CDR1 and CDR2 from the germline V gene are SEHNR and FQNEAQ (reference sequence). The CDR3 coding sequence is TGTGCCAGCAGCTTAGCCGGGACTAGCGGGAGCGGTCGTCGAGACAATGAGCAGTTCTTC. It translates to CASSLAGTSGSGRRDNEQFF. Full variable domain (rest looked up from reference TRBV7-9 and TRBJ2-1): DTGVSQNPRHKITKRGQNVTFRCDPISEHNRLYWYRQTLGQGPEFLTYFQNEAQLEKSRLLSDRFSAERPKGSFSTLEIQRTEQGDSAMYLCASSLAGTSGSGRRDNEQFFGPGTRLTVL.

CDR3 DNA: TGTGCCATCAGGCCCGGGACCGGCGCTTCAGAGACCCAGTACTTC. Its translation: CAIRPGTGASETQYF. The chain is built from TRBV10-3 and TRBJ2-5, with D perhaps TRBD1 or TRBD2 (5 bases each). The CDR3 runs 15 residues. The V and J ends lost 6 bases and 4 bases respectively, with 18 bases between them. Germline CDR1 and CDR2: ENHRY and SYGVKD.

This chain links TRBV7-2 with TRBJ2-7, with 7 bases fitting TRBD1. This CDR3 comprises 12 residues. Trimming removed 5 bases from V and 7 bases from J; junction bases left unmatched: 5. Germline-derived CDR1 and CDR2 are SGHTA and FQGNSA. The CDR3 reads CASSTTGQEQYF. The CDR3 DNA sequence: TGTGCCAGCAGCACGACAGGGCAAGAGCAGTACTTC. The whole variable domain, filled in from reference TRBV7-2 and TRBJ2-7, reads GAGVSQSPSNKVTEKGKDVELRCDPISGHTALYWYRQSLGQGLEFLIYFQGNSAPDKSGLPSDRFSAERTGGSVSTLTIQRTQQEDSAVYLCASSTTGQEQYFGPGTRLTVT.